The 4 T cell receptor beta chains below come from one sample, sequenced in a study of siplizumab effects on memory and regulatory T cells. This table comes from immunoSEQ multiplex PCR, and its TCRdb copy is limited to in-frame clones, with some not included. The sample carries about 120,000 clones, 90% to 95% recorded once. The sequenced sample consisted of non-Treg CD4+ T cells sorted from blood. Receptor source: a human donor in good health.

The rearrangement links TRBV9 to TRBJ1-2, with 8 bases matching TRBD1. CDR1 SGDLS and CDR2 YYNGEE come from the germline V gene. The CDR3 sequence is 15 residues long. Unmatched junction bases numbered 13, after V lost 4 bases and J lost 8 bases. CDR3 amino acids: CASSSHPGGAQGYTF. DNA for the CDR3: TGTGCCAGCAGCAGCCATCCAGGGGGCGCCCAGGGCTACACCTTC.

This clone came up a few times. This CDR3 reads CASSLQANQPQHF. In DNA form, the CDR3 reads TGTGCCAGCAGTTTACAGGCCAATCAGCCCCAGCATTTT. The chain joins TRBV6-5 to TRBJ1-5; weak D call: TRBD1 (5 bases). The CDR3 consists of 13 residues. The ends were cut back, 4 bases at V and 3 bases at J, with 7 bases in the middle. Germline assignment: CDR1 MNHEY and CDR2 SVGAGI.

This rearrangement joins TRBV4-2 to TRBJ2-7; possibly TRBD2 for D (6 bases). The CDR3 has 15 residues. CDR1 is LGHNA, CDR2 YNFKEQ, per germline. Trimming removed 4 bases at V and 2 bases at J, with 15 bases between. CDR3 DNA: TGTGCCAGCAGCCTAGGGACTGTTTGGACCTACGAGCAGTACTTC. This sequence encodes CASSLGTVWTYEQYF.

The chain links TRBV4-2 to TRBJ2-7; weak D call: TRBD2 (6 bases). This CDR3 contains 16 residues. CDR1 is LGHNA and CDR2 is YNFKEQ in the germline V gene. The V gene lost 3 bases and the J gene lost 1 base, with 16 bases spanning the gap. CDR3 nucleotides: TGTGCCAGCAGCCATCCTCGGGACGGGACTTCCTACGAGCAGTACTTC. Its translation: CASSHPRDGTSYEQYF.